A selection of T cell receptor beta chains follows, all from one sample in a study of blood T cells in healthy people across ages. Each CDR3 protein gets one entry after TCRdb re-called the 5' RACE reads with MiXCR. The table includes fewer than 900,000 distinct CDR3 sequences, around 36% detected once. The sample consisted of blood. The receptors originated from a man between 18 and 35 years old in good health. Both conserved end residues are part of each CDR3. The order of the fields is J gene, V gene, D gene, clone size, CDR3 protein, CDR3 DNA. A D gene is named only where the DNA matches it firmly. Clone size is shown for a subset of rows, as once, few, many or a class of expanded clone.

>TRBJ1-5|TRBV28|.|once
CASFSKGWYSNQPQHF
TGTGCCAGCTTTTCAAAGGGATGGTATAGCAATCAGCCCCAGCATTTT
>TRBJ1-2|TRBV3-1|TRBD1|.
CASSQDRVRGHGYTF
TGTGCCAGCAGCCAAGATCGAGTGAGGGGGCATGGCTACACCTTC
>TRBJ2-1|TRBV20-1|.|.
CSAPGPTASYNEQFF
TGCAGTGCCCCCGGGCCGACCGCCTCCTACAATGAGCAGTTCTTC
>TRBJ1-2|TRBV7-2|.|.
CASSLGGTDYGFTF
TGTGCCAGCAGCTTAGGGGGCACCGACTATGGCTTCACCTTC
>TRBJ2-7|TRBV12-3/TRBV12-4|TRBD1|many
CASSSTGTGDLYEQYF
TGTGCCAGCAGCTCTACCGGGACAGGTGACCTCTACGAGCAGTACTTC
>TRBJ2-5|TRBV4-1|.|.
CASSQERDSVRKETQYF
TGCGCCAGCAGCCAAGAAAGAGATAGCGTGCGAAAAGAGACCCAGTACTTC
>TRBJ1-2|TRBV9|TRBD1|many
CASSVGQGEYGYTF
TGTGCCAGCAGCGTAGGACAGGGGGAATATGGCTACACCTTC
>TRBJ2-5|TRBV6-5|.|.
CASSSEQETQYF
TGTGCCAGCTCTAGCGAGCAGGAGACCCAGTACTTC
>TRBJ2-5|TRBV30|.|.
CAWSPSETQYF
TGTGCCTGGAGTCCGTCCGAGACCCAGTACTTC
>TRBJ2-5|TRBV5-1|.|.
CASSLEPGLQETQYF
TGCGCCAGCAGCTTGGAACCGGGACTCCAAGAGACCCAGTACTTC
>TRBJ2-1|TRBV29-1|.|.
CSVTRTVAYNEQFF
TGCAGCGTTACCAGGACTGTCGCCTACAATGAGCAGTTCTTC
>TRBJ1-1|TRBV10-3|.|few
CAISGTGSNTEAFF
TGTGCCATCAGTGGTACCGGGTCGAACACTGAAGCTTTCTTT
>TRBJ2-3|TRBV4-1|TRBD1|.
CASSFRTGNTDTQYF
TGCGCCAGCAGCTTCCGGACAGGGAACACAGATACGCAGTATTTT
>TRBJ2-1|TRBV20-1|.|many
CSASVRGTPNNEQFF
TGCAGTGCTAGCGTCCGGGGGACGCCAAACAATGAGCAGTTCTTC
>TRBJ2-3|TRBV7-7|TRBD2|.
CASSTLAGGTDTQYF
TGTGCTAGCAGCACCCTAGCGGGGGGCACAGATACGCAGTATTTT
>TRBJ2-5|TRBV5-6|.|.
CANTTPVGRGKETQYF
TGTGCCAACACCACTCCCGTGGGCAGGGGTAAAGAGACCCAGTACTTC
>TRBJ1-2|TRBV30|TRBD1|.
CARTGGRGYGYTF
TGTGCCCGAACAGGGGGCCGGGGCTATGGCTACACCTTC